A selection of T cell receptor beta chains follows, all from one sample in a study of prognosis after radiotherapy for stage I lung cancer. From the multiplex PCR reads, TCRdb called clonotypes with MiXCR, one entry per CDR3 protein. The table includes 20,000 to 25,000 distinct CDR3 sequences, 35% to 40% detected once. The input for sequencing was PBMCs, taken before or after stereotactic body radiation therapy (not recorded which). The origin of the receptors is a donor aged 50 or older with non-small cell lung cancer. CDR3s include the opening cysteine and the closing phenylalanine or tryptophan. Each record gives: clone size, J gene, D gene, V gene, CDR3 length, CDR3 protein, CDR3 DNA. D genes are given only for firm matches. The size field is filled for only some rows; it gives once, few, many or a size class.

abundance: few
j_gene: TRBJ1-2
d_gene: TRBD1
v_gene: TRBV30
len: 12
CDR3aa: CALNRGGYGYTF
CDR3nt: TGTGCCTTAAACAGGGGTGGCTATGGCTACACCTTC

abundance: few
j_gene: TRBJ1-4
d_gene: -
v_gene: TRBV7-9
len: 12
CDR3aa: CASSLITEKLFF
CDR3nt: TGTGCCAGCAGCTTAATTACTGAAAAACTGTTTTTT

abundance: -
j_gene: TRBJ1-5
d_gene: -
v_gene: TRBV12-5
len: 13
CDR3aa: CASALGTNHPQHF
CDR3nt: TGTGCTAGTGCCCTGGGGACGAATCATCCCCAGCATTTT

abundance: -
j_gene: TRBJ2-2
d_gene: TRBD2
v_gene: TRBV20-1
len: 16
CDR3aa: CSATIAGGMNTGELFF
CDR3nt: TGCAGTGCTACAATAGCGGGAGGGATGAACACCGGGGAGCTGTTTTTT

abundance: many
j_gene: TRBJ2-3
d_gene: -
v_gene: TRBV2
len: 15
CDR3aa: CASSGVLIYTDTQYF
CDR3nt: TGTGCCAGCAGTGGCGTCCTGATATACACAGATACGCAGTATTTT

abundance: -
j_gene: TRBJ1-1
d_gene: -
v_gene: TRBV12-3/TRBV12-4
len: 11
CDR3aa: CASSRQVPSFF
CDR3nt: TGTGCCAGCAGTCGACAGGTTCCCTCTTTCTTT

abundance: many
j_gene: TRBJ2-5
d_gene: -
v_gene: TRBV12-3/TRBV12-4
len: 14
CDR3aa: CASSLEPGVKTQYF
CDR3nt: TGTGCCAGCAGTTTAGAGCCAGGGGTAAAGACCCAGTACTTC

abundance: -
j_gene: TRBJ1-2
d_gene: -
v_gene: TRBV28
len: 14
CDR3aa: CATRRAGNNYGYTF
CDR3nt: TGTGCCACCCGGAGGGCAGGAAATAACTATGGCTACACCTTC

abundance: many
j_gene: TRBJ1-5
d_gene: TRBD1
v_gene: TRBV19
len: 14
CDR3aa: CASRRGGGNQPQHF
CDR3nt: TGTGCCAGTAGGCGAGGGGGCGGCAATCAGCCCCAGCATTTT

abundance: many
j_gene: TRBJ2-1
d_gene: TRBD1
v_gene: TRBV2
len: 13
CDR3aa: CASKQDRNNEQFF
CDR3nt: TGTGCCAGTAAACAGGACAGGAACAATGAGCAGTTCTTC

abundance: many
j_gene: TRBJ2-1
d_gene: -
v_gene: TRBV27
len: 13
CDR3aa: CASSRGDNPWKFF
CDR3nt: TGTGCCAGCAGTCGCGGGGACAACCCCTGGAAGTTCTTC

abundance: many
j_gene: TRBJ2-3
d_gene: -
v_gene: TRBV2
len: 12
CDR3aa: CASSLNTNTQYF
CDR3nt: TGTGCCAGCAGCCTTAATACCAATACGCAGTATTTT

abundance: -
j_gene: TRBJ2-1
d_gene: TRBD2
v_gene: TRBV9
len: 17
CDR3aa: CASGVSPGLAGGNEQFF
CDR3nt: TGTGCCAGCGGCGTCTCCCCGGGACTAGCAGGGGGCAATGAGCAGTTCTTC

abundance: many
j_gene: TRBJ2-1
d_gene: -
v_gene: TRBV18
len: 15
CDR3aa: CASSPRGDTYNEQFF
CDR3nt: TGTGCCAGCTCTCCCCGGGGGGACACCTACAATGAGCAGTTCTTC

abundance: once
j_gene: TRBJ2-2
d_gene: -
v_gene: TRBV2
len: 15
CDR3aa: CASSPSPRNTGELFF
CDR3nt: TGTGCCAGCAGCCCCTCACCACGGAACACCGGGGAGCTGTTTTTT

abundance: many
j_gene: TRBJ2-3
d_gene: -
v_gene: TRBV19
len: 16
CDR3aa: CASSASLGALTDTQYF
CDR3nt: TGTGCCAGTAGTGCATCTTTGGGGGCCCTCACAGATACGCAGTATTTT

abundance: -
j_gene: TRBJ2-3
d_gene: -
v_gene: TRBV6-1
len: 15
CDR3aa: CASKPEGLRTDTQYF
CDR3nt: TGTGCCAGCAAGCCCGAAGGGCTCCGCACAGATACGCAGTATTTT

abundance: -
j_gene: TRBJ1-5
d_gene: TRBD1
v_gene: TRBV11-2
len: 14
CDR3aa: CASSLGTGNQPQHF
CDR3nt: TGTGCCAGCAGCCTCGGGACAGGCAATCAGCCCCAGCATTTT

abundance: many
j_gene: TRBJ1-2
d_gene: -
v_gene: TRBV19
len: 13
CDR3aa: CATSSTANYGYTF
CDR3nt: TGTGCCACATCCTCTACAGCTAACTATGGCTACACCTTC

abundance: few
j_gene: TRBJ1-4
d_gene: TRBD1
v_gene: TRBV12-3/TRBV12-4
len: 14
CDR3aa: CASSRTGRDEKLFF
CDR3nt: TGTGCCAGCAGTAGGACAGGGAGAGACGAAAAACTGTTTTTT

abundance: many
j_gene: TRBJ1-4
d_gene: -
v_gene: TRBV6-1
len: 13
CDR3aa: CASSLRPEEKLFF
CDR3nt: TGTGCCAGCAGTCTTCGGCCTGAGGAAAAACTGTTTTTT

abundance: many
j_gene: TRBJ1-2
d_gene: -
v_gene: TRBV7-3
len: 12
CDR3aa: CASSLRRACYTF
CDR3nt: TGTGCCAGCAGCTTACGTAGAGCCTGCTACACCTTC

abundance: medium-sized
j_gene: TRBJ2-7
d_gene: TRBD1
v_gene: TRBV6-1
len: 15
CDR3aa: CASRLAGQGTYEQYF
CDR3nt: TGTGCCAGCAGGCTCGCCGGACAGGGCACCTACGAGCAGTACTTC

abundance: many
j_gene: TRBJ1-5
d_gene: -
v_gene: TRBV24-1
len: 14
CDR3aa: CATSDVTGNQPQHF
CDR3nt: TGTGCCACCAGTGACGTAACGGGGAATCAGCCCCAGCATTTT

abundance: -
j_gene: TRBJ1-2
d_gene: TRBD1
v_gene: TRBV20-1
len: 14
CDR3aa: CSAIGQGRNYGYTF
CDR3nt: TGCAGTGCTATCGGACAGGGCCGCAACTATGGCTACACCTTC

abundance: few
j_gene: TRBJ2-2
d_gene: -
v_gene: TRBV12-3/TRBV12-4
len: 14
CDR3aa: CASIRPGGSGELFF
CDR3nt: TGTGCCAGCATACGACCTGGTGGGAGCGGGGAGCTGTTTTTT